This T cell receptor (beta chain) appears in the sequencing data of a study of regulatory T cells in long-lasting Graves disease. Germline V gene sequence: CDR1 SGHTA, CDR2 FQGTGA. The CDR3 is 16 amino acids. Trimming left V 6 bases short and J 2 bases short, with 16 bases between. This clonotype was observed many times. Its antigen is currently unknown. Study results and limitations: Persistent patients had a count of shared public clonotypes (approximately 3,000) that exceeded that of new patients (approximately 1,000).

HTBI primers from iRepertoire and Arm-PCR of CDR3 regions yielded the TCR beta libraries. Via MiXCR, TCRdb re-called the multiplex PCR reads, giving one row per CDR3 protein. The sample shows about 540,000 distinct CDR3 sequences, about 13% of them seen only once. The sample's time point: newly diagnosed GD, antithyroid drugs for less than 3 months. TCR sequences were obtained from RNA taken from PBMCs. These data were also filed under a second study, of T cells in Graves' hyperthyroidism and ophthalmopathy. That work contributes: Ophthalmopathy was identified by the model a median about six months ahead of onset.

Sequencing was performed on peripheral blood mononuclear cells (PBMCs), taken at new diagnosis, from a patient treated with antithyroid drugs. The clonotype was recovered from a man aged 30 to 39 with Graves disease. The chain has TRBV7-3 and TRBJ2-2; D tentatively fits TRBD1 or TRBD2 (7 bases each). CDR3 coding DNA: TGTGCCAGCAGTCGCAGCGGGACAGTTAACACCGGGGAGCTGTTTTTT. This sequence encodes CASSRSGTVNTGELFF.